This T cell receptor beta chain is drawn from a study of cytomegalovirus exposure and HLA in healthy donors. This CDR3 region has 12 residues. V was trimmed by 4 bases and J by 3 bases, leaving 9 bases between them. Looked up from germline, CDR1 is GTSNPN and CDR2 is SVGIG (reference sequence). Use of 60 Vbeta and 13 Jbeta primers characterized the PCR. The protocol was immunoSEQ multiplex PCR, while the TCRdb copy is restricted to in-frame clones and leaves out a portion. This listing includes tens of thousands of clones. The chain employs TRBV30 and TRBJ1-1, with D unclear. This sequence originates from a woman aged 18-29 years in good health and CMV-seronegative. What was sequenced was PBMCs. The CDR3 DNA sequence: TGTGCCTGGAACGCAGGTCACACTGAAGCTTTCTTT. This codes for CAWNAGHTEAFF.